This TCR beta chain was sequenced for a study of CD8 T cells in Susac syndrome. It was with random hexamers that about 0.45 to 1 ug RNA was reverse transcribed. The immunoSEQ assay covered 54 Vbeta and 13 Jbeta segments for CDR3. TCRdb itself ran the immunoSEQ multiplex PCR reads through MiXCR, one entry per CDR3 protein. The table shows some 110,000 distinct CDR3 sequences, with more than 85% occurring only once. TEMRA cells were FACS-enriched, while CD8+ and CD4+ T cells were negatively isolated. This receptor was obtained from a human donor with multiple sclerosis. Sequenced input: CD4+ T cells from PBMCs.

The CDR3 sequence: CASSPDRLNTEAFF. CDR3 DNA sequence: TGTGCCAGCTCACCAGACAGGTTGAACACTGAAGCTTTCTTT. The chain couples TRBV18 to TRBJ1-1, with a weak D call TRBD1 (6 bases). Germline V gene sequence: CDR1 KGHSH, CDR2 LQKENI. The V gene lost 2 bases and the J gene lost 0 bases, with 7 bases spanning the gap. The CDR3 loop spans 14 amino acids.